This TCR beta chain was sequenced during a study of shared clonotypes between healthy human individuals. The study's findings and limits: Clonotypes not shared had lower generation probabilities than those common to all four donors.

Comments on this clone: Its antigen is not known.

Samples underwent the assay at deep level. In the original workflow: Junction-only sequences without quality scores were provided by ImmunoSEQ, so filtering was different. Assay used: immunoSEQ multiplex PCR; TCRdb lists only in-frame clones, some missing. V and J calls and clone size are copied from that table; D and trimming were computed from the DNA. The sample has about 2 million clones, 95% seen once. Subsets obtained from CD4+ cells comprised CD45RA+ naive and CD45RA-negative memory cells. The CDR3 is 15 residues long. Germline V gene lookup returns CDR1 LNHNV and CDR2 YYDKDF (reference sequence). J lost 6 bases, V lost 0 bases, and 4 bases had no gene match.

This clonotype originated in a man aged 18 to 29 in good health. V is TRBV15 and J is TRBJ2-7, with 11 bases identical to TRBD1. The sample consisted of naive CD4+ T cells sorted from blood. Specified subset: CD45RA+ positively selected. CDR3 nucleotides: TGTGCCACCAGCAGAGATCAAGGGACAGGGGGCGAGCAGTACTTC. It translates to CATSRDQGTGGEQYF.